Reported below is one TCR beta chain. The antigen is unknown. The data stem from a study of shared clonotypes between healthy human individuals. Study conclusions and caveats: Incompleteness in sorted-subset sequencing, despite large depth, was shown by rarefaction. Sequencing depth was predicted to influence how clonotypes are shared among donors.

Original processing notes: ImmunoSEQ output lacked quality scores and full-length reads, limiting matched filtering. Repertoires were generated with immunoSEQ multiplex PCR, while TCRdb's copy carries only in-frame clones and drops some. The V and J calls and the clone size are those of that table, but D and trimming were determined from the DNA. Found here are some 2.4 million clones, 93% of them singletons; the top ten hold around 0.37%. The length of the CDR3 is 15 residues. CDR1 ENHRY and CDR2 SYGVKD come from the germline V gene. V dropped 3 bases and J dropped 2; count of bases not matched to a gene: 7.

Sequencing input: naive CD4+ T cells from PBMCs. Subset denoted: CD45RA+ positively selected. This TCR was recovered from a man between 18 and 35 years old in good health. Some clones in this sample may be carry-over from other donors' samples. V gene TRBV10-3 combines with J gene TRBJ2-7, with 7 bases aligning to TRBD2. CDR3 DNA sequence: TGTGCCATCAGTGAAACCGGGACTAACGCCTACGAGCAGTACTTC. Its protein product is CAISETGTNAYEQYF.